The entry below gives a single TCR beta chain sequence along with its context. The sample is drawn from a study of sequential checkpoint blockade in melanoma. As for the study in general: Arm A got nivolumab then ipilimumab; arm B the reverse, 1:1. Each arm's sequence ended with maintenance nivolumab.

Germline assignment: CDR1 LGHNA and CDR2 YNFKEQ. With 1 base removed from V and 6 bases from J, the gap between germline ends came to 13 bases. This CDR3 has 15 amino acids. Treatment denoted: randomized to nivolumab then ipilimumab (arm A) or the reverse (arm B). Clones were read by immunoSEQ multiplex PCR, and TCRdb kept only the in-frame ones, dropping some. The sample carries about 13,000 clones, approximately 72% recorded once. The input for sequencing was CD8+ T cells sorted from blood (inferred from file names), taken from a patient given nivolumab and ipilimumab in sequence. This TCR was sampled from a human donor with melanoma. The chain links TRBV4-2 to TRBJ2-1; tentatively, D is TRBD1 (5 bases). CDR3 amino acids: CASSQVGDRGNEQFF. The CDR3 coding sequence is TGTGCCAGCAGCCAAGTGGGTGACAGAGGCAATGAGCAGTTCTTC.